Here is one T cell receptor beta chain with its context. This table comes from immunoSEQ multiplex PCR, and its TCRdb copy is limited to in-frame clones, with some not included. The top ten clones hold over 2% of a sample with about 64,000 clones, almost 97% of them seen once. The CDR3 totals 14 residues. The germline V gene has CDR1 MNHNS and CDR2 SASEGT. The junction had 5 bases not matched to a gene; V was cut back by 8 bases and J by 2 bases. These data belong to a study of T cell changes during pregnancy in multiple sclerosis. V is TRBV6-1 and J is TRBJ2-3, with 9 bases matching TRBD1. This sequence originates from a female donor with multiple sclerosis, enrolled in a pregnancy study. Sequences were derived from CD8+ T cells from peripheral blood mononuclear cells, sampled after pregnancy. DNA of the CDR3: TGTGCCAGCGACAGGGGGGACAACACAGATACGCAGTATTTT. This gives the protein CASDRGDNTDTQYF.